Below, 7 T cell receptor beta chains from the same sample are listed, as sequenced in a study of blood T cell repertoires in COVID-19. The protocol was immunoSEQ multiplex PCR, while the TCRdb copy is restricted to in-frame clones and leaves out a portion. The table has 50,000 or so clones, more than 90% seen once. Sequencing used peripheral blood. Every receptor here comes from an elderly woman with acute or convalescent COVID-19.

This clone showed up just once. The chain uses TRBV11-1 and TRBJ1-4; weak D call: TRBD1 (6 bases). The CDR3 consists of 14 residues. Germline CDR1 and CDR2: SGHAT and FQDESV (reference sequence). V gave up 5 bases and J gave up 2 bases, with 9 bases separating them. The CDR3 region has the DNA TGTGCCAGCAGCCTGGGGGCTACTAATGAAAAACTGTTTTTT. Translation gives CASSLGATNEKLFF.

The V call is TRBV9, the J call TRBJ2-1, with a possible D match to TRBD2 (6 bases). This CDR3 spans 15 amino acids. Trimming left V 0 bases short and J 2 bases short, with 9 bases between. The germline V gene encodes CDR1 SGDLS and CDR2 YYNGEE. In DNA, the CDR3 is TGTGCCAGCAGCGTAGGGGCGGGAACCTACAATGAGCAGTTCTTC. It yields the protein CASSVGAGTYNEQFF.

The CDR3, as DNA: TGTGCCAGCAGTTACACAGGAGAGTCACCTCAGCCCCAGCATTTT. Protein product: CASSYTGESPQPQHF. The chain carries TRBV2 and TRBJ1-5, with a possible D match to TRBD1 (5 bases). Trimming removed 5 bases from V and 6 bases from J, with 17 bases in between. The CDR3 is made up of 15 amino acids. CDR1 is SNHLY and CDR2 is FYNNEI in the germline V gene.

The chain links TRBV4-2 to TRBJ2-3; TRBD2 aligns across 8 bases. V was pared by 0 bases and J by 5 bases, with 16 bases of the junction left unmatched. The germline V gene has CDR1 LGHNA and CDR2 YNFKEQ. CDR3 length: 19 amino acids. The CDR3 reads CASSQELGRVLSARDTQYF. The CDR3, as DNA: TGTGCCAGCAGCCAAGAGCTCGGGAGGGTCCTTTCGGCTCGAGATACGCAGTATTTT.

The chain links TRBV6-6 to TRBJ2-2; the D gene is possibly TRBD2 (6 bases). Per the germline V gene, CDR1 is MNHNY and CDR2 is SVGAGI (reference sequence). V gave up 0 bases and J gave up 1 base, with 9 bases separating them. This CDR3 region has 16 residues. CDR3 amino acids: CASSYSIGGNTGELFF. In DNA, the CDR3 is TGTGCCAGCAGTTACTCGATCGGGGGGAACACCGGGGAGCTGTTTTTT.

This rearrangement joins TRBV7-8 to TRBJ2-7; D is perhaps TRBD1 (6 bases). Germline loops: CDR1 SGHVS, CDR2 FQNEAQ. Trimming pared 4 bases from V and 6 bases from J, leaving 16 bases between. CDR3 size: 14 residues. CDR3 protein: CASSSRPQGSEQYF. For the CDR3, the DNA is TGTGCCAGCAGCTCCCGCCCACAGGGTAGCGAGCAGTACTTC.

The V gene is TRBV7-2, the J gene TRBJ2-7, with D possibly matching TRBD2 (7 bases). V lost 5 bases and J 4 bases, leaving 18 bases between the germline ends. CDR1 and CDR2 (germline): SGHTA, FQGNSA. This CDR3 is built from 15 residues. For the CDR3, the DNA is TGTGCCAGCAGCCCGGGGGGCATCCCAGCGTACGAGCAGTACTTC. Translation gives CASSPGGIPAYEQYF.